A single T cell receptor (beta chain) is shown here with its context. The sample belongs to a study of CD8 T cells in Susac syndrome. CD8+ and CD4+ T cells from blood underwent TCR beta sequencing, which was carried out in a high-throughput format. The RNA input was about 0.45 to 1 ug, and it was reverse transcribed with random hexamers. Across 54 Vbeta and 13 Jbeta, TCR beta CDR3 was amplified with immunoSEQ multiplex PCR. Each CDR3 protein gets one entry after TCRdb re-called the immunoSEQ multiplex PCR reads with MiXCR. Altogether hundreds of thousands of distinct CDR3 sequences are present, 89% being singletons, with the ten largest covering about 0.17%. CDR1 and CDR2 (germline): SGHAT, FQNNGV. V lost 0 bases and J lost 3, with 9 bases in between. This CDR3 comprises 14 residues.

Sequenced: CD8+ T cells from PBMCs. This receptor was identified in a human donor with multiple sclerosis. The chain combines TRBV11-2 with TRBJ2-7; D call uncertain. DNA for the CDR3: TGTGCCAGCAGCTTAGATCCAAACTACTACGAGCAGTACTTC. Encoded protein: CASSLDPNYYEQYF.